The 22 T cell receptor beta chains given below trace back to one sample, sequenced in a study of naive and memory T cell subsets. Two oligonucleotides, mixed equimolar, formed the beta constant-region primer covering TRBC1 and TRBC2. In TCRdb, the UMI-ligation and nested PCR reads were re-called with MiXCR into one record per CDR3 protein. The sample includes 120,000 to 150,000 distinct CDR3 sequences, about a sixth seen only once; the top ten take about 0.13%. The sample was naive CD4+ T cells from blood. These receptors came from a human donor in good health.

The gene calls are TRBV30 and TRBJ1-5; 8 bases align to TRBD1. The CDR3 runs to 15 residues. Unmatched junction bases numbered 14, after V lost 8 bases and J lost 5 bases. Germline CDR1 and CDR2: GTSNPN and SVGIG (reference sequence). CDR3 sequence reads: CARSQDRGRYQPQHF. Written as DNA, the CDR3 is TGTGCCAGAAGCCAAGACAGGGGACGATATCAGCCCCAGCATTTT.

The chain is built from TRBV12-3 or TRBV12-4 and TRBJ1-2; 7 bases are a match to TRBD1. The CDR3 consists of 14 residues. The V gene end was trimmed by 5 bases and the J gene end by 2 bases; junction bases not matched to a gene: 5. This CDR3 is CASSGDRENYGYTF. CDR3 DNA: TGTGCCAGCAGTGGGGACAGAGAAAACTATGGCTACACCTTC.

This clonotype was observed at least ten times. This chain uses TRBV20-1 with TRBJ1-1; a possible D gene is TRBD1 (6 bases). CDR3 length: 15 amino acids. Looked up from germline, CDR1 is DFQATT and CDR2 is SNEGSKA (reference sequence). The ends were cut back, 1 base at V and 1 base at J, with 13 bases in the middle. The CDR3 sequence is CSARVPGQQNTEAFF. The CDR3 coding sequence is TGCAGTGCTAGAGTGCCTGGACAGCAGAACACTGAAGCTTTCTTT.

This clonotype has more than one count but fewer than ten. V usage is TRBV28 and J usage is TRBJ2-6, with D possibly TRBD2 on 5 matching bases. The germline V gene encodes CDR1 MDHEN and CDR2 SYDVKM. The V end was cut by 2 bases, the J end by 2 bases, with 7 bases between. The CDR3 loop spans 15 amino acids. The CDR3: CASSLTGAGANVLTF. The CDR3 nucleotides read TGTGCCAGCAGTTTAACCGGGGCTGGGGCCAACGTCCTGACTTTC.

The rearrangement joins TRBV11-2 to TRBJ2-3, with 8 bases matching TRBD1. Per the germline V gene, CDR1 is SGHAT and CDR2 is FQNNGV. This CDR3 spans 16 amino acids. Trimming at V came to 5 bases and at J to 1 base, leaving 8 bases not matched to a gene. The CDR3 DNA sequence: TGTGCCAGCAGCCTCCAGACAGGGGCGGGCACAGATACGCAGTATTTT. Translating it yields CASSLQTGAGTDTQYF.

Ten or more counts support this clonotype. The CDR3 here is CSARDTSAGGGDTQYF. CDR3 DNA sequence: TGCAGTGCTAGAGATACCTCGGCAGGGGGCGGAGATACGCAGTATTTT. V gene TRBV20-1 combines with J gene TRBJ2-3; the match to TRBD1 covers 8 bases. Germline lookup yields CDR1 DFQATT and CDR2 SNEGSKA (reference sequence). The CDR3 sequence is 16 residues long. The trim removed 0 bases at V and 5 bases at J, leaving 10 bases unmatched.

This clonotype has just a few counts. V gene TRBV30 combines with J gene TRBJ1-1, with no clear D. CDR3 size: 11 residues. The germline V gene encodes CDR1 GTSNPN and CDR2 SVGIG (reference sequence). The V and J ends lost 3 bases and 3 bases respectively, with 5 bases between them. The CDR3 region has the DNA TGTGCCTGGAGACCGGACACTGAAGCTTTCTTT. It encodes CAWRPDTEAFF.

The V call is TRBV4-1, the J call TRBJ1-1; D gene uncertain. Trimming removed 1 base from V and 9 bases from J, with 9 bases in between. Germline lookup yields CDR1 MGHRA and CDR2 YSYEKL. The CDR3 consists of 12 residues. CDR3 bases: TGCGCCAGCAGCCAAGGATCGGCACAAGCTTTCTTT. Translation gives CASSQGSAQAFF.

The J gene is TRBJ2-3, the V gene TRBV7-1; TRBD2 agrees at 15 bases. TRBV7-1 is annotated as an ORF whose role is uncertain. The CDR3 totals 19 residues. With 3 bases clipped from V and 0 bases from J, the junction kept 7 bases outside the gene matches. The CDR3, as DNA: TGTGCCAGCAGCTCCAGGGGACTAGCGGGAGGAGGGAGCACAGATACGCAGTATTTT. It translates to CASSSRGLAGGGSTDTQYF.

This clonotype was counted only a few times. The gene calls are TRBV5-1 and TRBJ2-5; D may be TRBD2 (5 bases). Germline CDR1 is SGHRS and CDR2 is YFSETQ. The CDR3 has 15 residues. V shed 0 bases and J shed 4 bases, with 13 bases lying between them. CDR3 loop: CASSLAILGLETQYF. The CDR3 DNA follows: TGCGCCAGCAGCTTGGCTATCCTAGGACTAGAGACCCAGTACTTC.

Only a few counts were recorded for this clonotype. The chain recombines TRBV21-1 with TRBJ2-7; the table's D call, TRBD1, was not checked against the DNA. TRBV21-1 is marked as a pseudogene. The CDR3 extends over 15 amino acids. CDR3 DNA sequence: TGTGCCAGCAGCCACCGGGAAGGGGGTTGGGACGAGCAGTACTTC. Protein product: CASSHREGGWDEQYF.

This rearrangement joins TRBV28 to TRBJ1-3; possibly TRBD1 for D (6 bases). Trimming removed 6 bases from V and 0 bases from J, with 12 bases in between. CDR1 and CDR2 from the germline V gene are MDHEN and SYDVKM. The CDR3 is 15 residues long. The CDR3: CASSSGQYSGNTIYF. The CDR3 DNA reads TGTGCCAGCAGCTCCGGACAGTACTCTGGAAACACCATATATTTT.

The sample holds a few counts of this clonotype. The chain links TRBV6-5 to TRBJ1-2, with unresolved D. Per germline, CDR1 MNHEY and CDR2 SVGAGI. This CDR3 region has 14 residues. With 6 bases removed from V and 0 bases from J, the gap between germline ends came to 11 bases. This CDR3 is CASSLDTANYGYTF. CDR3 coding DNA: TGTGCCAGCAGCCTCGACACCGCTAACTATGGCTACACCTTC.

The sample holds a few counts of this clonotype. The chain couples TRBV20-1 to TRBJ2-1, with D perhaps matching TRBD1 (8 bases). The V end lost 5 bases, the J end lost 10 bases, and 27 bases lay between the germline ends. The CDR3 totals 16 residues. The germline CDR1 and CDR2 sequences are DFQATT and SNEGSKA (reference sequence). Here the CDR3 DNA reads TGCAGTGCTGCGTCCATACAGGGGGGGTTTTCGGGGGAGCAGTTCTTC. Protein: CSAASIQGGFSGEQFF.

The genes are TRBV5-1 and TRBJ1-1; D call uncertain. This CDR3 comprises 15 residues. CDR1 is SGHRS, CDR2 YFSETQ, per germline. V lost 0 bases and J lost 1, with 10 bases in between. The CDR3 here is CASSLVFQKNTEAFF. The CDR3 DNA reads TGCGCCAGCAGCTTGGTTTTCCAGAAGAACACTGAAGCTTTCTTT.

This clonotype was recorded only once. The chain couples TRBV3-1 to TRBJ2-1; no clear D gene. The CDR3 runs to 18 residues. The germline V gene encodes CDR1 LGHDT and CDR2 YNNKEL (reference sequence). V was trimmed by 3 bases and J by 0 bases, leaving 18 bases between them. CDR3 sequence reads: CASSQFFLGSSSYNEQFF. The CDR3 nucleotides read TGTGCCAGCAGCCAGTTTTTTTTGGGCTCGAGCTCCTACAATGAGCAGTTCTTC.

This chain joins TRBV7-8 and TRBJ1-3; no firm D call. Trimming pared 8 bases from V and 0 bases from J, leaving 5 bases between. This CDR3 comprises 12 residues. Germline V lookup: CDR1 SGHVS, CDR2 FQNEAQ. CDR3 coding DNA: TGTGCCAGCTCATACTCTGGAAACACCATATATTTT. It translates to CASSYSGNTIYF.

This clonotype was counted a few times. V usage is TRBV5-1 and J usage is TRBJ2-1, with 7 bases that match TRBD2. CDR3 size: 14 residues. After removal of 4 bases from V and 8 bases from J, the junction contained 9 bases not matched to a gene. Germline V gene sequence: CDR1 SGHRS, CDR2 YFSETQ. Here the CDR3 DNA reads TGCGCCAGCAGCGCCGGACCTGGGGGGGATGAGCAGTTCTTC. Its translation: CASSAGPGGDEQFF.

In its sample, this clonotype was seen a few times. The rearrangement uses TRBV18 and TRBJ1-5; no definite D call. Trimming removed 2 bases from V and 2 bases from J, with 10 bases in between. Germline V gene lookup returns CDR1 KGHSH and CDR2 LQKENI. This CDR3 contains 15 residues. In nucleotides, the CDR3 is TGTGCCAGCTCACCAAACGTTCCCCGCAATCAGCCCCAGCATTTT. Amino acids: CASSPNVPRNQPQHF.

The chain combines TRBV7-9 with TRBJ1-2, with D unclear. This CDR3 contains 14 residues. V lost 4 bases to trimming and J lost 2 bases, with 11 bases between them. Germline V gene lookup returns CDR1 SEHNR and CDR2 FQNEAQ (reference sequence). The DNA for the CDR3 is TGTGCCAGCAGCTCGAAGACGGAAAACTATGGCTACACCTTC. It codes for CASSSKTENYGYTF.

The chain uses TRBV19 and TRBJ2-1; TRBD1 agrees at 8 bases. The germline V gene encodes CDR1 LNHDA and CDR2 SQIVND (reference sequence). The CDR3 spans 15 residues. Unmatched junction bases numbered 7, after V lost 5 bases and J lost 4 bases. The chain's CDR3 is CASSDQGARYNEQFF. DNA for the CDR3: TGTGCCAGTAGTGACCAGGGGGCAAGGTACAATGAGCAGTTCTTC.

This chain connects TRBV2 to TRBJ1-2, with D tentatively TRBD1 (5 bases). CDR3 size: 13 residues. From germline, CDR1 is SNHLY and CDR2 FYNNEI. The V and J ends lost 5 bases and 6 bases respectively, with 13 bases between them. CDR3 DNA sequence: TGTGCCAGCAGTCAAAATGGGGACGATGGCTACACCTTC. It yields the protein CASSQNGDDGYTF.